This T cell receptor beta chain appears in the sequencing data of a study of T cell responses to AZD1222 COVID-19 vaccine. Study conclusions and caveats: Rises in breadth and depth of Spike-specific TCRs came after two AZD1222 doses.

TCRdb keeps only in-frame clones here, not all; method: immunoSEQ multiplex PCR. The table includes approximately 99,000 clones, approximately 91% detected once. V shed 4 bases, J shed 4 bases, and the junction held 8 bases outside the gene matches. This CDR3 is built from 16 residues. Germline assignment: CDR1 WSHSY and CDR2 SAAADI. The study pooled second doses at about 4 or about 12 weeks. As to this clone: What it binds is unknown.

V and J are TRBV10-2 and TRBJ2-1, with 9 bases identical to TRBD2. The receptor comes from an adult who received the AZD1222 COVID-19 vaccine. Sequences were derived from peripheral blood, sampled 28 days after the second AZD1222 dose. In nucleotides, the CDR3 is TGCGCCAGCAGTGCCCCTAGCGGGACTCGATACAATGAGCAGTTCTTC. It codes for CASSAPSGTRYNEQFF.